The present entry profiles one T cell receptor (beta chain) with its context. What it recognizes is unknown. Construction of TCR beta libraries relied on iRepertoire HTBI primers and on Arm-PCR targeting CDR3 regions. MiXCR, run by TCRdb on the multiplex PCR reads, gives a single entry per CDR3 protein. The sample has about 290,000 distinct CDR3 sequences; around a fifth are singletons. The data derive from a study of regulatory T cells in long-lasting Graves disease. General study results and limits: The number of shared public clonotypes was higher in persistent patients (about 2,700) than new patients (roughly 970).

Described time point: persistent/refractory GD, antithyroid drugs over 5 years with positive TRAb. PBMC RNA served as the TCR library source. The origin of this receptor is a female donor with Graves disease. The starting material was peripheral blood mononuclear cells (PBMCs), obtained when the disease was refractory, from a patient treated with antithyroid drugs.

The CDR3 DNA is TGTGCCAGCAGCGTAGATTGGGGCAGGGGAGGGGACACTGAAGCTTTCTTT. It specifies CASSVDWGRGGDTEAFF. The rearrangement uses TRBV9 and TRBJ1-1, with D possibly TRBD1 on 6 matching bases. The ends were cut back, 0 bases at V and 3 bases at J, with 18 bases in the middle. CDR1 is SGDLS and CDR2 is YYNGEE in the germline V gene. The CDR3 is 17 residues long.